Shown below are 25 T cell receptor beta chains from a single sample sequenced in a study of beta chain features in type 1 diabetes. What was sequenced were expressed TCRB transcripts, since all of the isolated RNA had been reverse transcribed. Generated by immunoSEQ multiplex PCR, the TCRdb table keeps only in-frame clones and is missing some. The sample has roughly 300,000 clones; roughly 8% are singletons. The sequenced material came from central memory CD4+ T cells from blood. These receptors were taken from a young woman in good health.

This clone was picked up a small number of times. CDR3 sequence reads: CASSAHRKGNEQFF. In nucleotides, the CDR3 is TGTGCCAGTAGTGCACACAGGAAGGGAAATGAGCAGTTCTTC. V usage is TRBV19 and J usage is TRBJ2-1; possibly TRBD1 for D (5 bases). Trimming removed 5 bases at V and 7 bases at J, with 15 bases between. The CDR3 has 14 residues. CDR1 and CDR2 from the germline V gene are LNHDA and SQIVND (reference sequence). The entire variable domain, with the rest obtained from reference TRBV19 and TRBJ2-1, is as follows: DGGITQSPKYLFRKEGQNVTLSCEQNLNHDAMYWYRQDPGQGLRLIYYSQIVNDFQKGDIAEGYSVSREKKESFPLTVTSAQKNPTAFYLCASSAHRKGNEQFFGPGTRLTVL.

This clone was observed a few times. The chain joins TRBV15 to TRBJ1-1, with D possibly being TRBD1 (6 bases). Trimming left V 0 bases short and J 4 bases short, with 12 bases between. This CDR3 contains 15 residues. Germline loops: CDR1 LNHNV, CDR2 YYDKDF (reference sequence). The DNA for the CDR3 is TGTGCCACCAGCAGAGATCTCTTAGGGGGCACTGAAGCTTTCTTT. Protein sequence: CATSRDLLGGTEAFF.

The table lists this clone with a few counts. This sequence joins TRBV28 and TRBJ2-5; no reliable D call. This CDR3 region has 11 residues. Germline CDR1 is MDHEN and CDR2 is SYDVKM. Deletions cut 3 bases from V and 5 bases from J, with 4 bases between. Written as DNA, the CDR3 is TGTGCCAGCAGTTTGATGGAGACCCAGTACTTC. Protein sequence: CASSLMETQYF.

The chain carries TRBV19 and TRBJ2-7; a weak D match, TRBD2 (5 bases). The germline V gene encodes CDR1 LNHDA and CDR2 SQIVND (reference sequence). V was cut by 7 bases and J by 2 bases, with 15 bases left in between. CDR3 size: 14 residues. CDR3 nucleotides: TGTGCCAGTAAACTGCGGGTCGAAACCTACGAGCAGTACTTC. Translating gives CASKLRVETYEQYF.

The rearrangement uses TRBV28 and TRBJ1-2; D gene unclear. The CDR3 runs 12 residues. V was clipped by 6 bases and J by 1 base, with 6 bases between them. Germline V gene lookup returns CDR1 MDHEN and CDR2 SYDVKM. The CDR3 nucleotides are TGTGCCAGCAGCAGGCTTAACTATGGCTACACCTTC. It translates to CASSRLNYGYTF.

The chain couples TRBV19 to TRBJ2-1; 11 nucleotides agree with TRBD2. V lost 3 bases and J lost 13; bases outside the gene matches: 8. The CDR3 sequence is 14 residues long. Germline CDR1 LNHDA, CDR2 SQIVND (reference sequence). CDR3 sequence: CASSISSGRVQQFF. CDR3 nucleotide sequence: TGTGCCAGTAGTATTAGTAGCGGGAGGGTGCAACAGTTCTTC.

This clone has ten or more counts. The chain joins TRBV6-6 to TRBJ2-1; TRBD2 agrees at 9 bases. Losses at the gene ends were 2 bases for V and 10 bases for J; bases not matched to a gene: 9. This CDR3 comprises 15 residues. In germline, CDR1 is MNHNY, CDR2 SVGAGI (reference sequence). CDR3 region: CASSYTALAGGEQFF. CDR3 nucleotides: TGTGCCAGCAGTTACACCGCACTAGCGGGCGGGGAGCAGTTCTTC.

The V and J genes are TRBV4-3 and TRBJ2-5; D remains ambiguous. Trimming stripped 4 bases from V and 5 bases from J, with 11 bases between. Germline lookup yields CDR1 LGHNA and CDR2 YSLEER. The CDR3 totals 13 residues. This CDR3 is CASSPAIGETQYF. Here the CDR3 DNA reads TGCGCCAGCAGCCCGGCCATAGGGGAGACCCAGTACTTC.

This clone was recorded a few times. The chain carries TRBV5-1 and TRBJ2-3; D unclear. This CDR3 is 13 amino acids long. CDR1 is SGHRS and CDR2 is YFSETQ in the germline V gene. V shed 1 base and J shed 4 bases, with 7 bases lying between them. CDR3 protein: CASSLTPPDTQYF. Written as DNA, the CDR3 is TGCGCCAGCAGCTTGACTCCTCCAGATACGCAGTATTTT.

This clone turned up a few times. The chain uses TRBV6-6 and TRBJ2-7; D remains ambiguous. V was pared by 1 base and J by 7 bases, with 8 bases between. The CDR3 is 12 amino acids. CDR1 is MNHNY, CDR2 SVGAGI, per germline (reference sequence). CDR3 nucleotide sequence: TGTGCCAGCAGTTACTACGCCGAGGAGCAGTACTTC. Amino acid sequence: CASSYYAEEQYF.

Only a few counts were recorded for this clone. The chain has TRBV9 and TRBJ2-1, with D perhaps matching TRBD2 (6 bases). This CDR3 is built from 17 residues. Per the germline V gene, CDR1 is SGDLS and CDR2 is YYNGEE. Trimming cost V 0 bases and J 9 bases, with 22 bases left between them. In DNA, the CDR3 is TGTGCCAGCAGCGTAGCCCCTAGCGCTAAAGGGCATGGTGAGCAGTTCTTC. This translates into CASSVAPSAKGHGEQFF.

This clone came up a few times. The chain recombines TRBV9 with TRBJ2-5; D possibly matches TRBD1 or TRBD2 (5 bases each). The CDR3 runs to 16 residues. V dropped 0 bases and J dropped 8 bases, with 20 bases sitting between them. The germline gives CDR1 SGDLS, CDR2 YYNGEE. The CDR3 is CASSVGGAGTKRTQYF. Here the CDR3 DNA reads TGTGCCAGCAGCGTAGGGGGCGCCGGGACGAAGAGAACCCAGTACTTC.

J is TRBJ2-3 and V is TRBV7-2; the D call may be TRBD1 or TRBD2 (5 bases each). Germline assignment: CDR1 SGHTA and CDR2 FQGNSA. Trimming pared 5 bases from V and 13 bases from J, leaving 19 bases between. The CDR3 has 13 residues. The CDR3 protein is CASSARDAGWEYF. The CDR3 DNA reads as TGTGCCAGCAGCGCCCGGGACGCCGGGTGGGAGTATTTT.

The rearrangement links TRBV5-6 to TRBJ2-1; weak D call: TRBD2 (6 bases). V shed 1 base and J shed 4 bases, with 12 bases lying between them. In germline, CDR1 is SGHDT, CDR2 YYEEEE. The CDR3 is made up of 15 amino acids. CDR3 DNA: TGTGCCAGCAGCTTGATGGGACTCTTGTACAATGAGCAGTTCTTC. It codes for CASSLMGLLYNEQFF.

This sequence joins TRBV4-3 and TRBJ2-7; 10 bases fit TRBD2. The CDR3 runs to 15 residues. The V and J ends lost 4 bases and 2 bases, in that order; junction bases with no gene match: 5. The germline gives CDR1 LGHNA, CDR2 YSLEER. For the CDR3, the DNA is TGCGCCAGCAGCCCAGGACTAGCGGCAACCTACGAGCAGTACTTC. As protein: CASSPGLAATYEQYF.

A few counts support this clone. The chain carries TRBV6-5 and TRBJ2-2, with TRBD1 as a possible D gene (5 bases). Germline V CDR1 and CDR2: MNHEY, SVGAGI. The V end lost 6 bases, the J end lost 4 bases, and 15 bases lay between the germline ends. The CDR3 sequence is 15 residues long. CDR3: CASSSTTDSTGELFF. The CDR3 DNA reads as TGTGCCAGCAGCTCAACGACAGACTCCACCGGGGAGCTGTTTTTT.

The table lists this clone with a few counts. This chain connects TRBV28 to TRBJ2-5; possibly TRBD1 for D (6 bases). Germline lookup yields CDR1 MDHEN and CDR2 SYDVKM. The CDR3 contains 12 residues. The ends were cut back, 8 bases at V and 3 bases at J, with 10 bases in the middle. The CDR3: CASQQGKETQYF. As DNA, the CDR3 is TGTGCCAGCCAACAGGGTAAAGAGACCCAGTACTTC.

The chain recombines TRBV7-2 with TRBJ2-7; TRBD2 might be the D (5 bases). CDR3 length equals 15 residues. Trimming left V 3 bases short and J 3 bases short, with 15 bases between. Germline lookup yields CDR1 SGHTA and CDR2 FQGNSA. CDR3 DNA: TGTGCCAGCAGCTTTTACGAAGGTAGCGTCTACGAGCAGTACTTC. It codes for CASSFYEGSVYEQYF. Using reference TRBV7-2 and TRBJ2-7 for the parts outside the CDR3, the full variable domain is GAGVSQSPSNKVTEKGKDVELRCDPISGHTALYWYRQSLGQGLEFLIYFQGNSAPDKSGLPSDRFSAERTGGSVSTLTIQRTQQEDSAVYLCASSFYEGSVYEQYFGPGTRLTVT.

This clone has more than one count but fewer than ten. The gene calls are TRBV20-1 and TRBJ2-7, with D hard to call. The V end lost 3 bases, the J end lost 2 bases, and 5 bases lay between the germline ends. Germline V gene data show CDR1 as DFQATT and CDR2 as SNEGSKA (reference sequence). The CDR3 totals 11 residues. The CDR3 bases are TGCAGTGCTAGTCCGGCCTACGAGCAGTACTTC. Amino acid sequence: CSASPAYEQYF.

This clone was observed at least ten times. The chain links TRBV28 to TRBJ2-5; a possible D gene is TRBD2 (7 bases). Germline V gene sequence: CDR1 MDHEN, CDR2 SYDVKM. CDR3 length equals 15 residues. V lost 4 bases, J lost 5 bases, and 17 bases lay in between. This chain's CDR3 is CASSSLGSGGETQYF. DNA of the CDR3: TGTGCCAGCAGTTCACTGGGTTCGGGGGGCGAGACCCAGTACTTC.

The chain is built from TRBV28 and TRBJ2-5, with D perhaps matching TRBD1 or TRBD2 (7 bases each). The germline V gene encodes CDR1 MDHEN and CDR2 SYDVKM. The CDR3 extends over 13 amino acids. With 4 bases removed from V and 4 bases from J, the gap between germline ends came to 10 bases. Here the CDR3 reads CASSSGGGETQYF. CDR3 sequence (DNA): TGTGCCAGCAGTTCAGGGGGGGGAGAGACCCAGTACTTC.

This clone occurred a few times. V usage is TRBV29-1 and J usage is TRBJ1-5; maybe TRBD1 (5 bases). The CDR3 spans 14 residues. Between the trimmed V and J ends, which lost 4 bases and 2 bases, there was a span of 12 bases. Germline V CDR1 and CDR2: SQVTM, ANQGSEA. CDR3 protein: CSVVGGGGNQPQHF. CDR3 bases: TGCAGCGTTGTTGGGGGGGGTGGCAATCAGCCCCAGCATTTT.

The chain links TRBV28 to TRBJ2-5; perhaps D is TRBD1 or TRBD2 (5 bases each). Trimming stripped 5 bases from V and 2 bases from J, with 24 bases between. The CDR3 is 18 residues long. The V gene's germline CDR1 is MDHEN and CDR2 SYDVKM. Written as DNA, the CDR3 is TGTGCCAGCAGTCCCGAGTTTCGGAAACTAGGGGCGCAAGAGACCCAGTACTTC. Translating gives CASSPEFRKLGAQETQYF.

The rearrangement uses TRBV7-8 and TRBJ2-1; no reliable D call. V dropped 5 bases and J dropped 7 bases, with 18 bases sitting between them. The CDR3 has 15 residues. Germline CDR1 reads SGHVS; CDR2 reads FQNEAQ. The CDR3 nucleotides are TGTGCCAGCAGCACACGAGACCTAGAGTCAAATGAGCAGTTCTTC. Translating gives CASSTRDLESNEQFF.

A few counts support this clone. The chain links TRBV7-9 to TRBJ1-2, with unresolved D. This CDR3 has 13 amino acids. Germline CDR1 reads SEHNR; CDR2 reads FQNEAQ (reference sequence). V was cut by 4 bases and J by 2 bases, with 8 bases left in between. The CDR3 DNA is TGTGCCAGCAGCTACACAGAGAACTATGGCTACACCTTC. Amino acids: CASSYTENYGYTF.